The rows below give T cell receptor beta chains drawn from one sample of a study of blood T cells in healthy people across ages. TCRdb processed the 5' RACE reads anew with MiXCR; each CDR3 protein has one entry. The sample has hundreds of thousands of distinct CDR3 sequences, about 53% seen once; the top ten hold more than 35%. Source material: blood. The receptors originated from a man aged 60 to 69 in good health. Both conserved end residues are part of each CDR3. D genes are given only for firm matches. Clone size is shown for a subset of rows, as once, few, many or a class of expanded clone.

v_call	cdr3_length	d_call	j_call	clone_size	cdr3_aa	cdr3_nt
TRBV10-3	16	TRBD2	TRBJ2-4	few	CASRSGTSGGSGEQYF	TGTGCCAGTCGGTCCGGGACTAGCGGGGGGTCGGGAGAGCAGTACTTC
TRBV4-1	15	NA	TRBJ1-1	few	CASRLLGTPNTEAFF	TGCGCCAGCAGGCTCCTCGGGACACCGAACACTGAAGCTTTCTTT
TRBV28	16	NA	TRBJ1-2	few	CASSFSRAGGQYGYTF	TGTGCCAGCAGTTTTTCTAGGGCAGGAGGGCAATATGGCTACACCTTC
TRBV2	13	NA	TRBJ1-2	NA	CASRVGTLDGYTF	TGTGCCAGCCGAGTAGGGACCTTGGATGGCTACACCTTC
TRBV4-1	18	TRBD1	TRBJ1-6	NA	CASSQEQQGGAYNSPLHF	TGCGCCAGCAGCCAAGAGCAGCAGGGGGGCGCCTATAATTCACCCCTCCACTTT
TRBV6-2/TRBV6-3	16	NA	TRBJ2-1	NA	CASSYTGSPTDNEQFF	TGTGCCAGCAGTTACACAGGATCCCCCACAGACAATGAGCAGTTCTTC
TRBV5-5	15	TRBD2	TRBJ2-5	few	CASSLGGGSSETQYF	TGTGCCAGCAGCTTGGGCGGGGGGTCTTCGGAGACCCAGTACTTC
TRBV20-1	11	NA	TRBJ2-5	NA	CSANRGETQYF	TGCAGTGCTAACAGAGGAGAGACCCAGTACTTC
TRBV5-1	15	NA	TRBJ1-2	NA	CASSLEPGSNYGYTF	TGCGCCAGCAGCTTGGAGCCGGGTTCTAACTATGGCTACACCTTC
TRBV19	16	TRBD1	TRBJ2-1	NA	CASSIPGQGDSDEQFF	TGTGCCAGTAGTATCCCCGGACAGGGAGATTCGGATGAGCAGTTCTTC
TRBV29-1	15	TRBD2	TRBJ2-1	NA	CSVGELAGVDNEQFF	TGCAGCGTTGGAGAGCTAGCGGGGGTAGACAATGAGCAGTTCTTC
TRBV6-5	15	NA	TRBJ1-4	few	CASSYSGSTNEKLFF	TGTGCCAGCAGTTACTCCGGATCAACTAATGAAAAACTGTTTTTT
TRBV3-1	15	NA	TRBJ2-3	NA	CASSQVGGGGDTQYF	TGTGCCAGCAGCCAAGTAGGAGGGGGCGGTGATACGCAGTATTTT
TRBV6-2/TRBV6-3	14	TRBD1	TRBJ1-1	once	CASSMTGGVSEAFF	TGTGCCAGCAGCATGACAGGGGGCGTTTCTGAAGCTTTCTTT
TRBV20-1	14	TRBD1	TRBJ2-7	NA	CSASGDSLSYEQYF	TGCAGTGCTAGCGGGGACAGCCTCTCCTACGAGCAGTACTTC
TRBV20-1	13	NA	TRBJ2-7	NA	CSAREDTAYEQYF	TGCAGTGCTAGAGAGGACACCGCCTACGAGCAGTACTTC
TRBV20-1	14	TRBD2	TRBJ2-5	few	CSATSGGAEETQYF	TGCAGTGCCACTAGCGGGGGGGCGGAAGAGACCCAGTACTTC
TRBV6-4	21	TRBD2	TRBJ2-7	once	CASSDNPLSLAGGRIAHEQYF	TGTGCCAGCAGTGACAATCCCCTTTCCTTAGCGGGGGGCCGTATTGCCCACGAGCAGTACTTC
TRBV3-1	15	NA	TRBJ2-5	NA	CASSQARGQPRTQYF	TGTGCCAGCAGCCAGGCTCGAGGCCAACCACGGACCCAGTACTTC
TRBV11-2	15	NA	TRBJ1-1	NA	CASSLLNTGITEAFF	TGTGCCAGCAGCTTATTGAACACCGGAATCACTGAAGCTTTCTTT
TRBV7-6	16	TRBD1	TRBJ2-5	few	CASSVRDRDFQETQYF	TGTGCCAGCAGCGTTCGGGACAGGGATTTCCAAGAGACCCAGTACTTC
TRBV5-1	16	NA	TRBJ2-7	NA	CASSLVAGISYNEQYF	TGCGCCAGCAGCTTGGTTGCAGGGATCTCCTACAATGAGCAGTACTTC
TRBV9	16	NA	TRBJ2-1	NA	CASSVEHSTTRNEQFF	TGTGCCAGCAGCGTAGAACACAGCACCACCAGGAATGAGCAGTTCTTC
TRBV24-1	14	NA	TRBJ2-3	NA	CATSDWSTEDTQYF	TGTGCCACCAGTGATTGGTCGACCGAAGATACGCAGTATTTT
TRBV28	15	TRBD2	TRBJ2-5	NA	CASSPLAGASRTQYF	TGTGCCAGCAGTCCATTAGCGGGGGCCTCTAGGACCCAGTACTTC
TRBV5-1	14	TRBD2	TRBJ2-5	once	CASSPTSGKETQYF	TGCGCCAGCAGCCCTACTAGCGGGAAAGAGACCCAGTACTTC
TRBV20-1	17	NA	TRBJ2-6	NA	CSATGAGQPAGANVLTF	TGCAGTGCCACCGGCGCTGGCCAGCCCGCTGGGGCCAACGTCCTGACTTTC
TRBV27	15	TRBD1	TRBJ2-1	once	CASSSWTGVSNEQFF	TGTGCCAGCAGTTCGTGGACAGGGGTTTCCAATGAGCAGTTCTTC
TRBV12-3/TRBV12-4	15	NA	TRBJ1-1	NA	CASTFIPTRNTEAFF	TGTGCCAGCACCTTTATCCCCACAAGGAACACTGAAGCTTTCTTT
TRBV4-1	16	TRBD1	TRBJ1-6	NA	CASSLQGTGHNSPLHF	TGCGCCAGCAGCCTACAAGGGACAGGGCATAATTCACCCCTCCACTTT
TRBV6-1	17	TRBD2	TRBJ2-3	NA	CASSRFEAGENTDTQYF	TGTGCCAGCAGTCGGTTTGAGGCGGGGGAGAACACAGATACGCAGTATTTT
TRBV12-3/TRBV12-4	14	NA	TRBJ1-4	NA	CASSFVRGNEKLFF	TGTGCCAGCAGTTTTGTCAGGGGTAATGAAAAACTGTTTTTT
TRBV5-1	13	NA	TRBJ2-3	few	CASTDLDTDTQYF	TGCGCCAGCACCGACCTAGACACAGATACGCAGTATTTT
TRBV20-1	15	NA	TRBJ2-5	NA	CSATGTLRIQETQYF	TGCAGTGCTACCGGGACACTAAGGATACAAGAGACCCAGTACTTC
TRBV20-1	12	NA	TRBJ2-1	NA	CSASPSGHEQFF	TGCAGTGCTAGTCCCAGTGGCCATGAGCAGTTCTTC
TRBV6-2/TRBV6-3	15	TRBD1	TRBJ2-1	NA	CASSYGGTGINEQFF	TGTGCCAGCAGTTACGGGGGGACAGGGATTAATGAGCAGTTCTTC
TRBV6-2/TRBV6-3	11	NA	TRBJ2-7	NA	CATLTTYEQYF	TGTGCCACCCTGACGACCTACGAGCAGTACTTC
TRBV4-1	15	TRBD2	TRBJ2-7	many	CASSQVSGGAYEQYF	TGCGCCAGCAGCCAAGTAAGCGGGGGGGCTTACGAGCAGTACTTC
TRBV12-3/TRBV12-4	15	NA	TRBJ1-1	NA	CASSLGPNPNTEAFF	TGTGCCAGCAGTTTGGGCCCCAACCCGAACACTGAAGCTTTCTTT
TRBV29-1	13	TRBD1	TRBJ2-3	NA	CSAGTGAGNTQYF	TGCAGCGCTGGGACAGGGGCGGGAAATACGCAGTATTTT
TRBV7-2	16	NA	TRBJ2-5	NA	CASSASTAAVQETQYF	TGTGCCAGCAGCGCCAGCACGGCGGCCGTCCAAGAGACCCAGTACTTC
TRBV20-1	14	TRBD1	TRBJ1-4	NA	CSARGGTGDEKLFF	TGCAGTGCTAGGGGGGGGACAGGGGATGAAAAACTGTTTTTT
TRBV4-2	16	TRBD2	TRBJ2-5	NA	CASSHVAGGLWDEQYF	TGTGCCAGCAGCCACGTGGCGGGGGGGCTCTGGGATGAGCAGTACTTC
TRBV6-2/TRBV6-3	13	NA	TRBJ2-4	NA	CASSYRPQNIQYF	TGTGCCAGCAGTTACCGCCCCCAAAACATTCAGTACTTC
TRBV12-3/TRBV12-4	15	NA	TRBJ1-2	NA	CASRAGQLDNYGYTF	TGTGCCAGCAGGGCCGGACAGCTTGACAACTATGGCTACACCTTC
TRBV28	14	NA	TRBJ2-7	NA	CASSLLSPTYEQYF	TGTGCCAGCAGTTTGTTAAGTCCAACCTACGAGCAGTACTTC
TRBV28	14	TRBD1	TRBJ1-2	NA	CASSPTGQAYGYTF	TGTGCCAGCAGTCCCACCGGACAGGCCTATGGCTACACCTTC
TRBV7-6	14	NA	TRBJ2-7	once	CASSVVSGDYEQYF	TGTGCCAGCAGCGTAGTATCGGGGGACTACGAGCAGTACTTC